One sample yielded the 30 T cell receptor beta chains listed below, sequenced in a study of CD8 T cells in Susac syndrome. Random hexamers served to reverse transcribe about 0.5 to 1 ug RNA. TCRdb processed the immunoSEQ multiplex PCR reads anew with MiXCR; each CDR3 protein has one entry. The data contain 170,000 or so distinct CDR3 sequences, approximately 94% of them singletons. What was sequenced was CD4+ T cells from PBMCs. The source of these receptors is a human donor with Susac syndrome.

This chain links TRBV9 with TRBJ2-1; 9 bases map to TRBD2. V shed 0 bases, J shed 4 bases, and the junction held 2 bases outside the gene matches. The germline V gene has CDR1 SGDLS and CDR2 YYNGEE. This CDR3 is 15 amino acids long. CDR3 nucleotide sequence: TGTGCCAGCAGCGTAGGCGGGAGGGGATACAATGAGCAGTTCTTC. Its protein is CASSVGGRGYNEQFF. Full variable domain (remainder filled in from reference TRBV9 and TRBJ2-1): DSGVTQTPKHLITATGQRVTLRCSPRSGDLSVYWYQQSLDQGLQFLIQYYNGEERAKGNILERFSAQQFPDLHSELNLSSLELGDSALYFCASSVGGRGYNEQFFGPGTRLTVL.

The chain uses TRBV30 and TRBJ2-5; either TRBD1 or TRBD2 may supply D (5 bases each). This CDR3 is built from 12 residues. Germline V lookup: CDR1 GTSNPN, CDR2 SVGIG (reference sequence). The V gene lost 5 bases and the J gene lost 1 base, with 8 bases spanning the gap. CDR3 sequence (DNA): TGTGCCTGGCAGAGGGGCCAAGAGACCCAGTACTTC. Encoded protein: CAWQRGQETQYF. Full variable domain (remainder filled in from reference TRBV30 and TRBJ2-5): SQTIHQWPATLVQPVGSPLSLECTVEGTSNPNLYWYRQAAGRGLQLLFYSVGIGQISSEVPQNLSASRPQDRQFILSSKKLLLSDSGFYLCAWQRGQETQYFGPGTRLLVL.

This rearrangement joins TRBV2 to TRBJ2-6; D gene ambiguous. Deletions cut 7 bases from V and 4 bases from J, with 11 bases between. The length of the CDR3 is 14 residues. Germline V gene data show CDR1 as SNHLY and CDR2 as FYNNEI. CDR3 DNA sequence: TGTGCCAGCATTGTTTCCGCCGGGGCCAACGTCCTGACTTTC. Protein: CASIVSAGANVLTF.

This chain joins TRBV7-8 and TRBJ2-2; maybe TRBD2 (6 bases). CDR3 size: 15 residues. Trimming took 6 bases from V and 2 from J, leaving 13 bases between them. CDR1 is SGHVS, CDR2 FQNEAQ, per germline. CDR3 amino acids: CASRIGTVNTGELFF. CDR3 DNA: TGTGCCAGCAGAATCGGGACTGTAAACACCGGGGAGCTGTTTTTT.

The table lists this clonotype with a count of one. V and J are TRBV7-9 and TRBJ1-2; 9 nucleotides match TRBD1. CDR1 is SEHNR, CDR2 FQNEAQ, per germline (reference sequence). The CDR3 sequence is 14 residues long. The V gene end was trimmed by 1 base and the J gene end by 6 bases; junction bases not matched to a gene: 3. The CDR3 protein is CASSLEHRGHGYTF. The CDR3 DNA is TGTGCCAGCAGCTTAGAACACAGGGGGCATGGCTACACCTTC.

The chain couples TRBV12-3 or TRBV12-4 to TRBJ1-2; D call uncertain. The CDR3 sequence is 12 residues long. Trimming removed 2 bases at V and 4 bases at J, with 5 bases between. The CDR3 sequence is CASSLHSYGYTF. The DNA of the CDR3 is TGTGCCAGCAGTTTACACAGCTATGGCTACACCTTC.

V usage is TRBV7-8 and J usage is TRBJ2-1, with D possibly TRBD1 on 5 matching bases. The germline V gene has CDR1 SGHVS and CDR2 FQNEAQ. The CDR3 is 15 residues long. V lost 2 bases and J 7 bases, leaving 15 bases between the germline ends. CDR3 sequence reads: CASSLLGQLWNEQFF. CDR3 bases: TGTGCCAGCAGCTTACTGGGGCAACTATGGAATGAGCAGTTCTTC.

The chain has TRBV30 and TRBJ1-2, with 11 bases aligning to TRBD1. J was trimmed by 7 bases and V by 3 bases; bases with no gene match: 13. This CDR3 contains 16 residues. CDR1 is GTSNPN, CDR2 SVGIG, per germline (reference sequence). CDR3 DNA sequence: TGTGCCTGGAGCCAACGACGGACAGGGGGCCCGAGTGGCTACACCTTC. Its protein product is CAWSQRRTGGPSGYTF.

The J gene is TRBJ1-5, the V gene TRBV6-1, with D hard to call. CDR1 MNHNS and CDR2 SASEGT come from the germline V gene. Trimming left V 5 bases short and J 4 bases short, with 12 bases between. The CDR3 totals 14 residues. CDR3 region: CASSPLGTNQPQHF. CDR3 DNA: TGTGCCAGCAGTCCCCTGGGTACTAATCAGCCCCAGCATTTT.

The chain recombines TRBV6-2 or TRBV6-3 with TRBJ2-1; the match to TRBD1 covers 7 bases. The V gene's germline CDR1 is MNHEY and CDR2 SVGEGT. CDR3 length equals 13 residues. V lost 5 bases, J lost 7 bases, and 5 bases stayed unmatched. The DNA of the CDR3 is TGTGCCAGCAGTCTGGGACAGAGAAATGAGCAGTTCTTC. It translates to CASSLGQRNEQFF.

The genes are TRBV30 and TRBJ1-2, with D perhaps matching TRBD1 (6 bases). V lost 0 bases and J 6 bases, leaving 14 bases between the germline ends. CDR3 length equals 14 residues. The germline V gene has CDR1 GTSNPN and CDR2 SVGIG (reference sequence). The CDR3: CAWSVRQEVDGYTF. The CDR3 nucleotides are TGTGCCTGGAGTGTACGACAGGAGGTGGATGGCTACACCTTC.

CDR3 region: CASSSRETGEAFF. The CDR3 DNA reads TGTGCCAGCAGTTCACGGGAGACAGGTGAAGCTTTCTTT. The rearrangement uses TRBV6-1 and TRBJ1-1, with D possibly being TRBD1 (6 bases). The CDR3 spans 13 residues. Trimming shortened V by 5 bases and J by 7 bases, and 14 bases separated the two germline ends. Looked up from germline, CDR1 is MNHNS and CDR2 is SASEGT.

DNA for the CDR3: TGCAGTGCAGGGAGAGGGGGCGGTCAGCCCCAGCATTTT. This translates into CSAGRGGGQPQHF. The gene calls are TRBV20-1 and TRBJ1-5, with TRBD1 matching over 7 bases. J was trimmed by 6 bases and V by 6 bases; bases with no gene match: 8. The length of the CDR3 is 13 residues. Germline lookup yields CDR1 DFQATT and CDR2 SNEGSKA (reference sequence).

The genes are TRBV6-5 and TRBJ2-1; 8 bases fit TRBD2. Germline lookup yields CDR1 MNHEY and CDR2 SVGAGI. This CDR3 has 15 residues. V dropped 4 bases and J dropped 5; count of bases not matched to a gene: 7. The CDR3 here is CASSSGRGPNNEQFF. CDR3 in DNA: TGTGCCAGCAGTTCCGGGAGGGGTCCGAACAATGAGCAGTTCTTC.

The chain has TRBV7-8 and TRBJ2-2, with TRBD1 matching 8 bases. V was pared by 5 bases and J by 4 bases, with 12 bases of the junction left unmatched. The CDR3 consists of 17 residues. Germline V gene data show CDR1 as SGHVS and CDR2 as FQNEAQ. CDR3 in DNA: TGTGCCAGCAGCCCGAGCGCCAGGGGGCGGGGCACCGGGGAGCTGTTTTTT. Encoded protein: CASSPSARGRGTGELFF.

Turning to this clonotype: One junction end disagrees with the germline gene, perhaps due to a read error. This chain links TRBV7-7 with TRBJ2-2; D is uncertain. Germline loops: CDR1 SSHAT, CDR2 FNYEAQ (reference sequence). CDR3 length: 12 amino acids. The CDR3 DNA reads as TGTGCTAGCAGCCCCCGCACCGGGGAGCTGTTTTTT. This codes for CASSPRTGELFF.

CDR3 sequence reads: CASSPQGAGGNQPQHF. The DNA of the CDR3 is TGTGCCAGCTCACCTCAGGGGGCAGGCGGCAATCAGCCCCAGCATTTT. The chain uses TRBV18 and TRBJ1-5; TRBD1 matches 8 bases. Germline values: CDR1 KGHSH, CDR2 LQKENI. Unmatched junction bases numbered 6, after V lost 3 bases and J lost 2 bases. CDR3 length: 16 residues.

The rearrangement links TRBV28 to TRBJ1-1; D unresolved. Germline values: CDR1 MDHEN, CDR2 SYDVKM. This CDR3 region has 14 residues. V lost 7 bases and J lost 1, with 13 bases in between. The CDR3 sequence: CASTQAQTNTEAFF. The CDR3 region has the DNA TGTGCCAGCACTCAGGCGCAAACGAACACTGAAGCTTTCTTT.

The chain carries TRBV4-2 and TRBJ2-2; 7 nucleotides line up with TRBD2. Losses at the gene ends were 5 bases for V and 1 base for J; bases not matched to a gene: 4. CDR1 and CDR2 (germline): LGHNA, YNFKEQ. CDR3 length: 15 residues. CDR3 in amino acids: CASSGGSMNTGELFF. Here the CDR3 DNA reads TGTGCCAGCAGCGGCGGGAGTATGAACACCGGGGAGCTGTTTTTT.

The gene calls are TRBV4-3 and TRBJ2-1; D tentatively fits TRBD1 or TRBD2 (5 bases each). V lost 2 bases to trimming and J lost 4 bases, with 12 bases between them. Germline values: CDR1 LGHNA, CDR2 YSLEER. The CDR3 is 15 amino acids. The CDR3 DNA sequence: TGCGCCAGCAGCCAAACGAGCTGGGGGTACAATGAGCAGTTCTTC. Translation: CASSQTSWGYNEQFF.

The chain recombines TRBV4-3 with TRBJ2-2, with D unresolved. Trimming shortened V by 0 bases and J by 1 base, and 6 bases separated the two germline ends. This CDR3 is built from 15 residues. The V gene's germline CDR1 is LGHNA and CDR2 YSLEER. The CDR3 loop reads CASSQDRVNTGELFF. The CDR3 nucleotides are TGCGCCAGCAGCCAAGATCGGGTGAACACCGGGGAGCTGTTTTTT.

As DNA, the CDR3 is TGTGCCAGCAGCAAAGATGGGGGAGACACTGAAGCTTTCTTT. It translates to CASSKDGGDTEAFF. V gene TRBV21-1 combines with J gene TRBJ1-1; TRBD1, the table's D call, lacks a check against the DNA. TRBV21-1 is reported as a pseudogene. The length of the CDR3 is 14 residues.

This clonotype was seen a single time. The V and J genes are TRBV12-3 or TRBV12-4 and TRBJ1-2; TRBD1 matches at 9 bases. V lost 3 bases to trimming and J lost 7 bases; unmatched junction nucleotides: 3. The CDR3 contains 13 residues. CDR3 sequence (DNA): TGTGCCAGCAGTTTTAAGACAGGGGGTGGCTACACCTTC. Protein sequence: CASSFKTGGGYTF.

The chain employs TRBV28 and TRBJ2-5; TRBD1 might be the D (5 bases). Trimming removed 6 bases at V and 7 bases at J, with 24 bases between. Germline V gene data show CDR1 as MDHEN and CDR2 as SYDVKM. This CDR3 is built from 16 residues. DNA for the CDR3: TGTGCCAGCAGCCCCGCAATTCAGGGTCTTAAAGGGACCCAGTACTTC. Encoded protein: CASSPAIQGLKGTQYF.

J is TRBJ1-5 and V is TRBV30; the D is unclear. CDR1 and CDR2 from the germline V gene are GTSNPN and SVGIG (reference sequence). V lost 2 bases and J 2 bases, leaving 13 bases between the germline ends. The CDR3 sequence is 15 residues long. CDR3 bases: TGTGCCTGGAGTACTGCCGGGATGGGCAATCAGCCCCAGCATTTT. Encoded protein: CAWSTAGMGNQPQHF.

The gene calls are TRBV6-5 and TRBJ1-2; D is undetermined. CDR1 is MNHEY, CDR2 SVGAGI, per germline. V was clipped by 10 bases and J by 6 bases, with 15 bases between them. The CDR3 has 12 residues. The CDR3 here is CATLRTSHGYTF. The CDR3 nucleotides are TGTGCCACCCTCAGGACCTCGCATGGCTACACCTTC.

This chain uses TRBV5-1 with TRBJ2-1; 10 nucleotides align to TRBD2. CDR1 is SGHRS, CDR2 YFSETQ, per germline. Losses at the gene ends were 4 bases for V and 2 bases for J; bases not matched to a gene: 3. The CDR3 covers 15 residues. CDR3 protein: CASSILAGTYNEQFF. Written as DNA, the CDR3 is TGCGCCAGCAGCATACTAGCGGGGACCTACAATGAGCAGTTCTTC.

The chain employs TRBV29-1 and TRBJ1-2; unclear D gene. The CDR3 consists of 12 residues. Germline values: CDR1 SQVTM, CDR2 ANQGSEA. V shed 5 bases and J shed 4 bases, with 11 bases lying between them. This CDR3 is CSVTAAGYGYTF. The CDR3 nucleotides are TGCAGCGTTACGGCGGCGGGCTATGGCTACACCTTC.

The CDR3: CASSLLANPDTQYF. CDR3 bases: TGTGCCAGCAGTCTACTAGCGAACCCAGATACGCAGTATTTT. The chain couples TRBV7-2 to TRBJ2-3, with 7 bases matching TRBD2. Unmatched junction bases numbered 7, after V lost 6 bases and J lost 4 bases. This CDR3 region has 14 residues. Germline V lookup: CDR1 SGHTA, CDR2 FQGNSA. The whole variable domain, filled in from reference TRBV7-2 and TRBJ2-3, reads GAGVSQSPSNKVTEKGKDVELRCDPISGHTALYWYRQSLGQGLEFLIYFQGNSAPDKSGLPSDRFSAERTGGSVSTLTIQRTQQEDSAVYLCASSLLANPDTQYFGPGTRLTVL.

The chain carries TRBV29-1 and TRBJ1-5, with TRBD1 identical over 8 bases. Germline V CDR1 and CDR2: SQVTM, ANQGSEA. V lost 5 bases and J lost 6; bases outside the gene matches: 6. This CDR3 is built from 13 residues. The CDR3: CSVRGQEGQPQHF. CDR3 sequence (DNA): TGCAGCGTTAGGGGACAGGAGGGTCAGCCCCAGCATTTT.